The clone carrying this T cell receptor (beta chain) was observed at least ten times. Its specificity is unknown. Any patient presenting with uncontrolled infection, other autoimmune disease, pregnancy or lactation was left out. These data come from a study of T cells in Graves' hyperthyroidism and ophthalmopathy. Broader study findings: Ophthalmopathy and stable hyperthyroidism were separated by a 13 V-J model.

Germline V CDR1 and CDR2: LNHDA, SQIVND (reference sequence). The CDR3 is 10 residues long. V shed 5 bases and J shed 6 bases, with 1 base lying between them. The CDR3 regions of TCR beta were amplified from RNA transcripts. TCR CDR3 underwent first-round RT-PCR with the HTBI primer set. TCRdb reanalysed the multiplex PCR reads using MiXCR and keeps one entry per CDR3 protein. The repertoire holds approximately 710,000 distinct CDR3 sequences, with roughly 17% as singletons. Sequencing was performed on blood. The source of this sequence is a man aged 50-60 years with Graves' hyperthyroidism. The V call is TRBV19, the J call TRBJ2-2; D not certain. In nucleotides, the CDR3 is TGTGCCAGTAGTGCCGGGGAGCTGTTTTTT. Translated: CASSAGELFF. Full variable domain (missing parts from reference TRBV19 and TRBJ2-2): DGGITQSPKYLFRKEGQNVTLSCEQNLNHDAMYWYRQDPGQGLRLIYYSQIVNDFQKGDIAEGYSVSREKKESFPLTVTSAQKNPTAFYLCASSAGELFFGEGSRLTVL.